The clone carrying this TCR beta chain was seen at least ten times. Its matching antigen is unknown. This sample was included in a study of T cell repertoires in cytomegalovirus infection. In the study overall: Carrying CMV and the relevant HLA type showed in public TCR beta signatures.

Trimming removed 4 bases from V and 4 bases from J; junction bases left unmatched: 13. The CDR3 runs to 17 residues. Germline CDR1 SGHTA, CDR2 FQGNSA. Study-level points and caveats: Based on cumulative public TCR beta family frequency, carriers of CMV plus the relevant HLA were identified.

TCRdb analysed the reads with MiXCR anew, one entry per CDR3 protein. Of roughly 45,000 distinct CDR3 sequences listed, approximately 22% are singletons. The V and J genes are TRBV7-2 and TRBJ2-1, with 7 bases lining up with TRBD1. The receptor's source is a human donor in good health (CMV status not recorded). Some clones in this sample may be carry-over from other donors' samples. The sample taken for sequencing was PBMCs, sequenced either directly or after in vitro stimulation (not recorded which). CDR3 region: CASSSGGFGTAYNEQFF. In nucleotides, the CDR3 is TGTGCCAGCAGCTCAGGAGGTTTCGGGACAGCTTACAATGAGCAGTTCTTC.